These T cell receptor beta chains were read from a single sample in a study of breast tumors, draining lymph nodes, adjacent tissues. One entry per CDR3 protein results from TCRdb running MiXCR on the multiplex PCR reads. The table records fewer than 200,000 distinct CDR3 sequences, 33% of them present only once. Sequencing input: axillary lymph node tissue. These receptors were collected from a female donor with breast cancer. Some clones in this sample may be carry-over from other donors' samples. Each CDR3 is given with its conserved first and last residue. D genes are given only for firm matches. Expanded clones are given a class, and other clones once, few, many or no size at all.

d_call | clone_size | cdr3_length | j_call | v_call | cdr3_aa | cdr3_nt
TRBD2 | many | 15 | TRBJ2-2 | TRBV7-9 | CASSPLAGGTGELFF | TGTGCCAGCAGCCCCCTAGCGGGGGGGACCGGGGAGCTGTTTTTT
NA | few | 16 | TRBJ1-5 | TRBV6-1 | CASSPQPQGAVQPQHF | TGTGCCAGCAGTCCCCAACCCCAGGGAGCCGTTCAGCCCCAGCATTTT
TRBD1 | NA | 19 | TRBJ2-2 | TRBV15 | CATSLRFRTGPTNTGELFF | TGTGCCACCAGCCTACGATTTAGGACAGGGCCCACGAACACCGGGGAGCTGTTTTTT
NA | many | 14 | TRBJ2-3 | TRBV12-3/TRBV12-4 | CASSLNQAAEAQYF | TGTGCCAGCAGTTTAAACCAAGCGGCCGAGGCGCAGTATTTT
NA | many | 14 | TRBJ2-7 | TRBV4-2 | CASSQGRSSHEQYF | TGTGCCAGCAGCCAAGGGCGGTCCTCCCACGAGCAGTACTTC
TRBD1 | NA | 14 | TRBJ1-4 | TRBV7-2 | CASTLGTGVEKLFF | TGTGCCAGCACCTTGGGGACAGGGGTTGAAAAACTGTTTTTT
NA | NA | 13 | TRBJ2-4 | TRBV6-6 | CASSAWGLDIQYF | TGTGCCAGCAGTGCATGGGGGCTAGACATTCAGTACTTC
TRBD1 | many | 15 | TRBJ1-6 | TRBV20-1 | CSARDSSSYNSPLHF | TGCAGTGCCCGGGACAGCAGCTCCTATAATTCACCCCTCCACTTT
TRBD2 | many | 17 | TRBJ2-1 | TRBV10-3 | CAISETAGFGGGHEQFF | TGTGCCATCAGTGAGACGGCGGGGTTCGGGGGGGGGCATGAGCAGTTCTTC
NA | NA | 13 | TRBJ1-1 | TRBV19 | CASSQQPNTEAFF | TGTGCCAGTAGCCAACAGCCGAACACTGAAGCTTTCTTT
NA | many | 14 | TRBJ2-3 | TRBV9 | CASSALPGADTQYF | TGTGCCAGCAGCGCCCTGCCCGGCGCAGATACGCAGTATTTT
NA | many | 16 | TRBJ1-4 | TRBV4-1 | CASSPPLGATNEKLFF | TGCGCCAGCAGCCCCCCCTTGGGGGCGACTAATGAAAAACTGTTTTTT
TRBD1 | many | 17 | TRBJ1-2 | TRBV12-3/TRBV12-4 | CASRYRRQGGRPDGYTF | TGTGCCAGCAGGTACCGACGACAGGGGGGACGACCGGATGGCTACACCTTC
TRBD2 | NA | 15 | TRBJ2-7 | TRBV5-1 | CASSWGLTGNNEQCF | TGCGCCAGCAGCTGGGGACTAACGGGAAACAACGAGCAGTGCTTC
NA | many | 14 | TRBJ1-5 | TRBV6-6 | CASSYVGVNQPQHF | TGTGCCAGCAGTTACGTGGGAGTCAATCAGCCCCAGCATTTT
TRBD1 | NA | 15 | TRBJ2-3 | TRBV6-5 | CASSSGGQGGYEQYF | TGTGCCAGCAGTTCCGGCGGACAGGGGGGCTACGAGCAGTATTTT
NA | many | 13 | TRBJ2-1 | TRBV7-2 | CASSRAGYNEQFF | TGTGCCAGCAGCCGGGCGGGGTACAATGAGCAGTTCTTC
NA | many | 17 | TRBJ2-1 | TRBV13 | CASSPMHKRSSYNEQFF | TGTGCCAGCAGCCCAATGCACAAGCGGAGCTCCTACAATGAGCAGTTCTTC
NA | NA | 8 | TRBJ1-5 | TRBV24-1 | CATSDRHF | TGTGCCACCAGTGACCGGCATTTT
NA | NA | 14 | TRBJ2-3 | TRBV24-1 | CATSRGEGSDTQYF | TGTGCCACCAGTAGGGGGGAGGGCTCAGATACGCAGTATTTT
TRBD1 | many | 14 | TRBJ1-5 | TRBV24-1 | CATGSGTANQPQHF | TGTGCCACCGGATCCGGGACAGCCAATCAGCCCCAGCATTTT
NA | many | 13 | TRBJ1-4 | TRBV7-2 | CASSSSGHEKLFF | TGTGCCAGCAGCTCCTCAGGGCATGAAAAACTGTTTTTT
TRBD2 | many | 14 | TRBJ2-3 | TRBV20-1 | CSASPLAGTDTQYF | TGCAGTGCTAGCCCACTAGCGGGCACAGATACGCAGTATTTT
NA | NA | 13 | TRBJ2-1 | TRBV9 | CASSGGLPNEQFF | TGTGCCAGCAGCGGCGGACTTCCTAATGAGCAGTTCTTC
NA | many | 20 | TRBJ1-3 | TRBV2 | CASSASKEGSSSYSGNTIYF | TGTGCCAGCAGTGCATCCAAAGAGGGCTCCTCATCGTACTCTGGAAACACCATATATTTT
NA | many | 13 | TRBJ2-7 | TRBV14 | CASSQDGSYEQYF | TGTGCCAGCAGCCAGGACGGCAGTTACGAGCAGTACTTC